The rows below give T cell receptor beta chains drawn from one sample of a study of blood T cells in healthy people across ages. TCRdb fed the 5' RACE reads into MiXCR, producing one record per CDR3 protein. The sample lists roughly 1.6 million distinct CDR3 sequences; almost 35% were seen once. The source material was blood. The receptors come from a woman in her twenties or thirties in good health. Both conserved end residues are part of each CDR3. A D gene is named only where the DNA matches it firmly. For some rows the clone size is stated as once, few or many, or as a class when expanded; others skip it.

clone size: few
V gene: TRBV4-1
J gene: TRBJ1-1
D gene: NA
CDR3 protein: CASSQGELAMNTEAFF
CDR3 DNA: TGCGCCAGCAGCCAAGGGGAACTAGCCATGAACACTGAAGCTTTCTTT

clone size: few
V gene: TRBV12-3/TRBV12-4
J gene: TRBJ1-1
D gene: TRBD1
CDR3 protein: CASSSGTGGPLTEAFF
CDR3 DNA: TGTGCCAGCAGTTCCGGGACAGGGGGCCCTTTGACTGAAGCTTTCTTT

clone size: NA
V gene: TRBV7-9
J gene: TRBJ2-6
D gene: NA
CDR3 protein: CVSRRAEISGANVLTF
CDR3 DNA: TGTGTCTCCCGCCGCGCGGAAATCTCTGGGGCCAACGTCCTGACTTTC

clone size: few
V gene: TRBV29-1
J gene: TRBJ2-3
D gene: NA
CDR3 protein: CSVVLTLTFGDTQYF
CDR3 DNA: TGCAGCGTTGTACTGACACTGACCTTCGGAGATACGCAGTATTTT

clone size: NA
V gene: TRBV28
J gene: TRBJ1-1
D gene: TRBD1
CDR3 protein: CASTHGSRSWTGGTEAFF
CDR3 DNA: TGTGCCAGCACCCATGGAAGCCGCTCCTGGACAGGGGGTACTGAAGCTTTCTTT

clone size: NA
V gene: TRBV6-5
J gene: TRBJ2-5
D gene: NA
CDR3 protein: CASNDRTKETQYF
CDR3 DNA: TGTGCCAGCAACGACAGGACAAAAGAGACCCAGTACTTC

clone size: once
V gene: TRBV7-8
J gene: TRBJ2-3
D gene: TRBD2
CDR3 protein: CASSLVILAGGFTDTQYF
CDR3 DNA: TGTGCCAGCAGCTTAGTGATTCTAGCGGGGGGCTTCACAGATACGCAGTATTTT

clone size: NA
V gene: TRBV6-1
J gene: TRBJ2-3
D gene: NA
CDR3 protein: CASSRRNIDTQYF
CDR3 DNA: TGTGCCAGCAGCAGGCGTAACATAGATACGCAGTATTTT

clone size: few
V gene: TRBV28
J gene: TRBJ1-5
D gene: NA
CDR3 protein: CASSPNAFSNQPQHF
CDR3 DNA: TGTGCCAGCAGCCCCAACGCCTTTAGCAATCAGCCCCAGCATTTT

clone size: few
V gene: TRBV6-5
J gene: TRBJ2-5
D gene: TRBD2
CDR3 protein: CASGTSGSQETQYF
CDR3 DNA: TGTGCCAGCGGTACTAGCGGTTCTCAAGAGACCCAGTACTTC

clone size: many
V gene: TRBV4-1
J gene: TRBJ1-5
D gene: NA
CDR3 protein: CASSRVWGVNQPQHF
CDR3 DNA: TGCGCCAGCAGCCGCGTATGGGGGGTCAATCAGCCCCAGCATTTT

clone size: NA
V gene: TRBV7-7
J gene: TRBJ1-1
D gene: NA
CDR3 protein: CASSHLGGANTEAFF
CDR3 DNA: TGTGCCAGCAGCCACTTAGGAGGGGCGAACACTGAAGCTTTCTTT

clone size: many
V gene: TRBV29-1
J gene: TRBJ2-7
D gene: NA
CDR3 protein: CSVEEGGRDEQYF
CDR3 DNA: TGCAGCGTTGAGGAGGGGGGTCGGGACGAGCAGTACTTC

clone size: few
V gene: TRBV3-1
J gene: TRBJ1-1
D gene: NA
CDR3 protein: CASSEQGGGTEAFF
CDR3 DNA: TGTGCCAGCAGCGAACAGGGAGGGGGCACTGAAGCTTTCTTT

clone size: NA
V gene: TRBV4-1
J gene: TRBJ2-2
D gene: TRBD2
CDR3 protein: CASSQVGAGTNSEELFF
CDR3 DNA: TGCGCCAGCAGCCAAGTCGGAGCGGGAACGAACTCCGAGGAGCTGTTTTTT

clone size: NA
V gene: TRBV19
J gene: TRBJ2-2
D gene: NA
CDR3 protein: CASSIPLRELFF
CDR3 DNA: TGTGCCAGTAGTATCCCCCTCCGGGAGCTGTTTTTT

clone size: few
V gene: TRBV10-1
J gene: TRBJ2-3
D gene: NA
CDR3 protein: CASVGQGGTDTQYF
CDR3 DNA: TGCGCCAGCGTTGGGCAGGGAGGAACAGATACGCAGTATTTT

clone size: NA
V gene: TRBV20-1
J gene: TRBJ2-1
D gene: TRBD2
CDR3 protein: CSTRDWLAGGGEQFF
CDR3 DNA: TGCAGTACTAGAGATTGGTTAGCGGGGGGAGGTGAGCAGTTCTTC

clone size: many
V gene: TRBV29-1
J gene: TRBJ1-2
D gene: TRBD1
CDR3 protein: CSVVRDRPARSNYGYTF
CDR3 DNA: TGCAGCGTTGTTAGGGACAGGCCCGCTAGATCTAACTATGGCTACACCTTC

clone size: few
V gene: TRBV7-7
J gene: TRBJ2-3
D gene: NA
CDR3 protein: CASSMGRGDTQYF
CDR3 DNA: TGTGCCAGCAGCATGGGACGGGGCGATACGCAGTATTTT

clone size: few
V gene: TRBV20-1
J gene: TRBJ2-5
D gene: NA
CDR3 protein: CSATREKGQYF
CDR3 DNA: TGCAGTGCTACCAGGGAGAAAGGGCAGTACTTC

clone size: few
V gene: TRBV20-1
J gene: TRBJ1-5
D gene: TRBD1
CDR3 protein: CSASRDRGSNQPQHF
CDR3 DNA: TGCAGTGCTTCCCGGGACAGGGGGAGCAATCAGCCCCAGCATTTT

clone size: many
V gene: TRBV10-3
J gene: TRBJ2-7
D gene: TRBD2
CDR3 protein: CAIRTSGSYEQYF
CDR3 DNA: TGTGCCATCAGGACTAGCGGGAGTTACGAGCAGTACTTC

clone size: NA
V gene: TRBV20-1
J gene: TRBJ2-3
D gene: NA
CDR3 protein: CSAQSLRAGASTDTQYF
CDR3 DNA: TGCAGTGCCCAATCCCTCCGCGCGGGGGCTAGCACAGATACGCAGTATTTT

clone size: few
V gene: TRBV4-2
J gene: TRBJ2-2
D gene: NA
CDR3 protein: CASSQVQSASTGELFF
CDR3 DNA: TGTGCCAGCAGCCAAGTTCAGAGCGCGAGCACCGGGGAGCTGTTTTTT

clone size: NA
V gene: TRBV20-1
J gene: TRBJ1-5
D gene: NA
CDR3 protein: CSASPSHSNQPQHF
CDR3 DNA: TGCAGTGCTAGTCCCTCCCATAGCAATCAGCCCCAGCATTTT

clone size: few
V gene: TRBV28
J gene: TRBJ2-5
D gene: NA
CDR3 protein: CASSLNARQETQYF
CDR3 DNA: TGTGCCAGCAGTTTAAATGCCCGACAAGAGACCCAGTACTTC

clone size: few
V gene: TRBV7-3
J gene: TRBJ1-6
D gene: NA
CDR3 protein: CASSYRASPLHF
CDR3 DNA: TGTGCCAGCAGCTACCGGGCATCACCCCTCCACTTT

clone size: NA
V gene: TRBV15
J gene: TRBJ2-7
D gene: NA
CDR3 protein: CATSKTRDTSYEQYF
CDR3 DNA: TGTGCCACCAGCAAGACCCGGGACACCTCCTACGAGCAGTACTTC

clone size: NA
V gene: TRBV11-2
J gene: TRBJ2-3
D gene: NA
CDR3 protein: CASSLGTKGEGRADTQYF
CDR3 DNA: TGTGCCAGCAGCTTAGGGACCAAGGGGGAGGGCCGCGCAGATACGCAGTATTTT

clone size: NA
V gene: TRBV7-3
J gene: TRBJ1-6
D gene: NA
CDR3 protein: CASSLNPGHGSPLHF
CDR3 DNA: TGTGCCAGCAGCTTAAATCCAGGGCACGGTTCACCCCTCCACTTT

clone size: few
V gene: TRBV20-1
J gene: TRBJ1-5
D gene: TRBD1
CDR3 protein: CSARDRRQGSNQPQHF
CDR3 DNA: TGCAGTGCTAGAGATCGGAGACAGGGTAGCAATCAGCCCCAGCATTTT

clone size: few
V gene: TRBV13
J gene: TRBJ2-7
D gene: NA
CDR3 protein: CASSFRTGPGEQYF
CDR3 DNA: TGTGCCAGCAGCTTCCGGACTGGACCCGGCGAGCAGTACTTC

clone size: NA
V gene: TRBV20-1
J gene: TRBJ2-1
D gene: NA
CDR3 protein: CSVGQVHEQFF
CDR3 DNA: TGCAGTGTTGGGCAGGTACATGAGCAGTTCTTC

clone size: NA
V gene: TRBV28
J gene: TRBJ2-7
D gene: NA
CDR3 protein: CASSTVTESYEQYF
CDR3 DNA: TGTGCCAGCAGTACCGTGACAGAGTCCTACGAGCAGTACTTC

clone size: NA
V gene: TRBV30
J gene: TRBJ2-1
D gene: NA
CDR3 protein: CAWSVISYNEQFF
CDR3 DNA: TGTGCCTGGAGTGTCATCTCCTACAATGAGCAGTTCTTC

clone size: many
V gene: TRBV10-3
J gene: TRBJ2-3
D gene: NA
CDR3 protein: CAISDSTDTQYF
CDR3 DNA: TGTGCCATCAGTGACAGCACAGATACGCAGTATTTT

clone size: few
V gene: TRBV7-9
J gene: TRBJ2-3
D gene: TRBD1
CDR3 protein: CASSLAWTGTDTQYF
CDR3 DNA: TGTGCCAGCAGCTTAGCTTGGACAGGGACAGATACGCAGTATTTT

clone size: NA
V gene: TRBV6-5
J gene: TRBJ2-2
D gene: TRBD1
CDR3 protein: CASSYRGPDTGELFF
CDR3 DNA: TGTGCCAGCAGTTACAGGGGGCCTGACACCGGGGAGCTGTTTTTT

clone size: NA
V gene: TRBV7-9
J gene: TRBJ1-2
D gene: NA
CDR3 protein: CASRAPGGALGGYTF
CDR3 DNA: TGTGCCAGCAGAGCCCCGGGGGGCGCTTTAGGAGGCTACACCTTC

clone size: NA
V gene: TRBV30
J gene: TRBJ1-5
D gene: NA
CDR3 protein: CAWSTGFPQHF
CDR3 DNA: TGTGCCTGGAGTACGGGCTTTCCCCAGCATTTT

clone size: NA
V gene: TRBV12-3/TRBV12-4
J gene: TRBJ2-1
D gene: NA
CDR3 protein: CACSLVGGQFF
CDR3 DNA: TGTGCCTGCAGTTTAGTCGGGGGGCAGTTCTTC

clone size: NA
V gene: TRBV11-3
J gene: TRBJ2-3
D gene: TRBD2
CDR3 protein: CASSPGLAGGPNTQYF
CDR3 DNA: TGTGCCAGCAGCCCGGGACTAGCGGGAGGGCCGAATACGCAGTATTTT

clone size: NA
V gene: TRBV7-9
J gene: TRBJ1-1
D gene: TRBD1
CDR3 protein: CASSRWGQGALNTEAFF
CDR3 DNA: TGTGCCAGCAGCCGATGGGGACAGGGGGCGTTGAACACTGAAGCTTTCTTT

clone size: NA
V gene: TRBV25-1
J gene: TRBJ1-1
D gene: NA
CDR3 protein: CASSEYSGGGGTEAFF
CDR3 DNA: TGTGCCAGCAGTGAATATTCGGGGGGCGGTGGCACTGAAGCTTTCTTT

clone size: once
V gene: TRBV5-6
J gene: TRBJ2-7
D gene: TRBD1
CDR3 protein: CASSLGTGFDEQYF
CDR3 DNA: TGTGCCAGCAGCTTAGGGACAGGCTTCGACGAGCAGTACTTC

clone size: many
V gene: TRBV29-1
J gene: TRBJ2-1
D gene: TRBD2
CDR3 protein: CSVGTSGRSSYNEQFF
CDR3 DNA: TGCAGCGTTGGGACTAGCGGGAGAAGCTCCTACAATGAGCAGTTCTTC

clone size: NA
V gene: TRBV2
J gene: TRBJ2-2
D gene: TRBD1
CDR3 protein: CASIRQGGELFF
CDR3 DNA: TGTGCCAGCATACGACAGGGCGGGGAGCTGTTTTTT

clone size: few
V gene: TRBV10-3
J gene: TRBJ2-1
D gene: NA
CDR3 protein: CAISDRLKGINNEQFF
CDR3 DNA: TGTGCCATCAGTGACCGTCTTAAGGGGATCAACAATGAGCAGTTCTTC

clone size: few
V gene: TRBV20-1
J gene: TRBJ1-2
D gene: TRBD1
CDR3 protein: CSAVQGADGYTF
CDR3 DNA: TGCAGTGCTGTACAGGGGGCGGATGGCTACACCTTC

clone size: NA
V gene: TRBV2
J gene: TRBJ2-1
D gene: TRBD2
CDR3 protein: CASFHSREGGSLYNEQFF
CDR3 DNA: TGTGCCAGCTTCCATAGTCGAGAGGGCGGGAGTTTGTACAATGAGCAGTTCTTC

clone size: NA
V gene: TRBV6-1
J gene: TRBJ2-7
D gene: TRBD2
CDR3 protein: CASIRTSGRYEQYF
CDR3 DNA: TGTGCCAGCATTAGGACTAGCGGGAGGTACGAGCAGTACTTC

clone size: NA
V gene: TRBV3-1
J gene: TRBJ1-4
D gene: NA
CDR3 protein: CASSSTGSNEKLFF
CDR3 DNA: TGTGCCAGCAGCTCGACAGGATCGAATGAAAAACTGTTTTTT

clone size: few
V gene: TRBV12-3/TRBV12-4
J gene: TRBJ2-3
D gene: NA
CDR3 protein: CASSFGRQSTDTQYF
CDR3 DNA: TGTGCCAGCAGTTTTGGTCGGCAGAGCACAGATACGCAGTATTTT